The clone carrying this T cell receptor (beta chain) was recorded a few times. There are 15 residues in the CDR3. The ends were cut back, 4 bases at V and 5 bases at J, with 18 bases in the middle. In germline, CDR1 is SGHNT, CDR2 YYREEE (reference sequence). The source of the sample is a study of blood T cell repertoires in COVID-19. Study-level background: The United States, Italy and Spain provided the acute and convalescent COVID-19 samples. The analysed material was cDNA or gDNA that came from T cells, B-cell-depleted T cells, or PBMCs.

Per the study methods: Reference gene primer amplification yielded estimated nucleated cell counts. Libraries were prepared by immunoSEQ multiplex PCR; TCRdb keeps only in-frame clonotypes and omits some of them. That table gives V, J and clone size, and the DNA gave D and trimming. The table records more than 150,000 clones, more than 85% of them present only once. The sequenced sample consisted of peripheral blood. This chain links TRBV5-4 with TRBJ2-5, with D possibly TRBD1 on 7 matching bases. The sequence came from a woman aged 70-85 years with acute or convalescent COVID-19. CDR3 sequence reads: CASSQHKGAGETQYF. CDR3 nucleotide sequence: TGTGCCAGCAGCCAACATAAGGGGGCGGGGGAGACCCAGTACTTC.